This T cell receptor beta chain was found in a study of shared clonotypes between healthy human individuals. Positively selected for CCR7, the CD45RO-negative cells used as naive CD8 cells excluded terminally differentiated effector memory CD45RA+ cells. The study's findings and limits: Unshared clonotypes carried lower generation probabilities than those common to all four donors.

As to this clone: As yet, its antigen is unknown.

Per the original methods: Quality scores were absent from the junction-only immunoSEQ sequences, so filtering differed. Repertoires were generated with immunoSEQ multiplex PCR, while TCRdb's copy carries only in-frame clones and drops some. For V, J and clone size, that table is used; D and trimming come from the DNA. The sample has about 2,100,000 clones, about 92% seen once. Germline V gene sequence: CDR1 KGHSH, CDR2 LQKENI. This CDR3 region has 13 residues. V was clipped by 3 bases and J by 4 bases, with 9 bases between them. The V and J genes are TRBV18 and TRBJ2-5; D is ambiguous. The TCR originated in a man between 18 and 35 years old in good health. Some clones in this sample may be carry-over from other donors' samples. The sample taken for sequencing was naive CD8+ T cells from PBMCs. The CDR3 DNA reads as TGTGCCAGCTCACCCCCGTCGGGAGAGACCCAGTACTTC. Amino acid sequence: CASSPPSGETQYF.